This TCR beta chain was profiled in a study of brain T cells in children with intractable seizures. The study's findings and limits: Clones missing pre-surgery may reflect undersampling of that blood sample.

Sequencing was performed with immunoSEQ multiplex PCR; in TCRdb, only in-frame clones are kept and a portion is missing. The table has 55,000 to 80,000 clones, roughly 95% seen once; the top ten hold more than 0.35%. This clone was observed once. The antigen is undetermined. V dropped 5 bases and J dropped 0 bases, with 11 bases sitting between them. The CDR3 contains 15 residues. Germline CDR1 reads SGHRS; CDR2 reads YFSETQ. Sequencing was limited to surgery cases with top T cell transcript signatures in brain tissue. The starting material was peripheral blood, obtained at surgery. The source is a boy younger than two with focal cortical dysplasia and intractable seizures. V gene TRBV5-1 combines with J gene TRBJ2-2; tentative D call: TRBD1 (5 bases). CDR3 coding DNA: TGCGCCAGCAGTCGCGACAGCGCGAACACCGGGGAGCTGTTTTTT. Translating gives CASSRDSANTGELFF.